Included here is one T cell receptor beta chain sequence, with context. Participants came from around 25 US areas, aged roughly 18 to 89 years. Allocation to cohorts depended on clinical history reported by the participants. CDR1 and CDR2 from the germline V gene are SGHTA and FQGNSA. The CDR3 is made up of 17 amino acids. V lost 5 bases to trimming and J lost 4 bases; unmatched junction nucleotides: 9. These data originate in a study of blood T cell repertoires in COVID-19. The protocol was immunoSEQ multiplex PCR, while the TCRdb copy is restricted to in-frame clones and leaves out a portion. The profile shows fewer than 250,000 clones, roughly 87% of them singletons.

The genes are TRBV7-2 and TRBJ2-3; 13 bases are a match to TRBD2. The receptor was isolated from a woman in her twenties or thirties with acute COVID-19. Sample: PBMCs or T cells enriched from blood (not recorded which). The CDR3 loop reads CASSPQTSGGAADTQYF. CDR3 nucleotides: TGTGCCAGCAGCCCCCAAACTAGCGGGGGGGCAGCAGATACGCAGTATTTT.